Below are 29 T cell receptor beta chains sequenced from a single sample in a study of shared clonotypes between healthy human individuals. Method: immunoSEQ multiplex PCR; TCRdb's copy keeps in-frame clones and lacks some. The sample shows around 500,000 clones, 70% to 80% of them seen only once. Sequenced sample: PBMCs. Receptors were obtained from a woman aged 40-49 years in good health. Some clones in this sample may be carry-over from other donors' samples.

A word on this clone: A far bigger clonotype differs at one base, so this is likely a read error. The conserved phenylalanine or tryptophan is not found at the CDR3 terminus, so this likely reflects a read error. J is TRBJ1-1 and V is TRBV4-2; no clear D. V was pared by 3 bases and J by 1 base, with 12 bases between. CDR1 and CDR2 (germline): LGHNA, YNFKEQ. The CDR3 is made up of 15 amino acids. The CDR3 DNA is TGTGCCAGCAGCCAGACGACTTTAACGAACACTGAAGCTTTCCTT. Translating gives CASSQTTLTNTEAFL.

V usage is TRBV27 and J usage is TRBJ2-3; D remains unclear. This CDR3 is 14 amino acids long. The germline CDR1 and CDR2 sequences are MNHEY and SMNVEV (reference sequence). Between the trimmed V and J ends, which lost 6 bases and 4 bases, there was a span of 14 bases. The CDR3 loop reads CASSPPGVPDTQYF. In nucleotides, the CDR3 is TGTGCCAGCAGCCCCCCTGGGGTACCAGATACGCAGTATTTT.

The chain links TRBV30 to TRBJ2-5; the match to TRBD1 covers 10 bases. The J call is uncertain, as TRBJ2-7 better fits the DNA end. This CDR3 is built from 14 residues. Germline V gene sequence: CDR1 GTSNPN, CDR2 SVGIG (reference sequence). CDR3 in DNA: TGTGCCTGGGCGCCGGGACAGGGGCGATACGAGCAGTACTTC. Protein sequence: CAWAPGQGRYEQYF.

V and J are TRBV19 and TRBJ1-5; TRBD1 matches 7 bases. V gave up 2 bases and J gave up 3 bases; unmatched junction bases: 13. The CDR3 has 18 residues. Germline V gene lookup returns CDR1 LNHDA and CDR2 SQIVND (reference sequence). CDR3 protein: CASSIRGQAKAYNQPQHF. The CDR3 coding sequence is TGTGCCAGTAGTATACGAGGACAGGCTAAAGCGTACAATCAGCCCCAGCATTTT. Complete variable domain (other parts from reference TRBV19 and TRBJ1-5): DGGITQSPKYLFRKEGQNVTLSCEQNLNHDAMYWYRQDPGQGLRLIYYSQIVNDFQKGDIAEGYSVSREKKESFPLTVTSAQKNPTAFYLCASSIRGQAKAYNQPQHFGDGTRLSIL.

The chain joins TRBV9 to TRBJ1-4; no clear D. The CDR3 runs to 17 residues. V dropped 4 bases and J dropped 5 bases, with 21 bases sitting between them. Looked up from germline, CDR1 is SGDLS and CDR2 is YYNGEE. The DNA for the CDR3 is TGTGCCAGCAGCCCCAATCAAGCCGGGTCCCGAAATGAAAAACTGTTTTTT. Its protein product is CASSPNQAGSRNEKLFF.

V gene TRBV7-6 combines with J gene TRBJ2-3; the D gene is possibly TRBD2 (5 bases). CDR1 and CDR2 from the germline V gene are SGHVS and FNYEAQ. The CDR3 length is 15 residues. V lost 2 bases to trimming and J lost 4 bases, with 13 bases between them. CDR3 coding DNA: TGTGCCAGCAGCTTATCCCCTAGCTTCGCAGATACGCAGTATTTT. Residues: CASSLSPSFADTQYF.

The chain couples TRBV28 to TRBJ2-7; D is unresolved. CDR3 length: 13 amino acids. Germline V gene sequence: CDR1 MDHEN, CDR2 SYDVKM. Trimming took off 3 bases at V and 7 bases at J, with 13 bases between the two ends. Here the CDR3 DNA reads TGTGCCAGCAGTTTGATCCAGCGTGGGGAGCAGTACTTC. Protein: CASSLIQRGEQYF.

The chain employs TRBV4-2 and TRBJ2-7; D unresolved. Trimming stripped 0 bases from V and 2 bases from J, with 11 bases between. Germline assignment: CDR1 LGHNA and CDR2 YNFKEQ. The CDR3 is made up of 15 amino acids. The CDR3 DNA sequence: TGTGCCAGCAGCCAAGATGGCGTCAGCACCTACGAGCAGTACTTC. Residues: CASSQDGVSTYEQYF.

This chain links TRBV15 with TRBJ2-7; D ambiguous. Germline V lookup: CDR1 LNHNV, CDR2 YYDKDF (reference sequence). There are 12 residues in the CDR3. V lost 0 bases and J lost 6, with 6 bases in between. Here the CDR3 reads CATSRDLGEQYF. The CDR3 DNA follows: TGTGCCACCAGCAGAGATCTGGGCGAGCAGTACTTC.

The chain couples TRBV19 to TRBJ2-3; 10 bases agree with TRBD1. This CDR3 comprises 13 residues. Germline values: CDR1 LNHDA, CDR2 SQIVND (reference sequence). Trimming took 5 bases from V and 6 from J; bases not matched to a gene: 2. CDR3 sequence (DNA): TGTGCCAGTAGTTCGGGACAGGGGGATACGCAGTATTTT. It codes for CASSSGQGDTQYF.

The chain recombines TRBV28 with TRBJ1-5; 7 bases match TRBD1. Germline CDR1 is MDHEN and CDR2 is SYDVKM. The CDR3 totals 15 residues. The ends lost 6 bases at V and 0 bases at J; junction bases unmatched: 5. For the CDR3, the DNA is TGTGCCAGCAGGAGGGGGCTTCATAGCAATCAGCCCCAGCATTTT. It codes for CASRRGLHSNQPQHF. Filled out from reference TRBV28 and TRBJ1-5, the complete variable domain reads DVKVTQSSRYLVKRTGEKVFLECVQDMDHENMFWYRQDPGLGLRLIYFSYDVKMKEKGDIPEGYSVSREKKERFSLILESASTNQTSMYLCASRRGLHSNQPQHFGDGTRLSIL.

The chain employs TRBV5-1 and TRBJ2-3, with D possibly matching TRBD1 (6 bases). The CDR3 runs to 16 residues. V dropped 1 base and J dropped 0 bases, with 12 bases sitting between them. Germline V gene sequence: CDR1 SGHRS, CDR2 YFSETQ. In DNA form, the CDR3 reads TGCGCCAGCAGCTTGATGGCAGGGGTTAGCACAGATACGCAGTATTTT. Protein: CASSLMAGVSTDTQYF.

The rearrangement uses TRBV15 and TRBJ1-1; TRBD1 might be the D (6 bases). The V end lost 6 bases, the J end lost 4 bases, and 15 bases lay between the germline ends. Germline CDR1 reads LNHNV; CDR2 reads YYDKDF (reference sequence). The CDR3 covers 14 residues. The CDR3 sequence is CATSPQGFSTEAFF. CDR3 bases: TGTGCCACCAGTCCGCAGGGGTTCTCCACTGAAGCTTTCTTT. The full variable domain, rest sourced from reference TRBV15 and TRBJ1-1, is DAMVIQNPRYQVTQFGKPVTLSCSQTLNHNVMYWYQQKSSQAPKLLFHYYDKDFNNEADTPDNFQSRRPNTSFCFLDIRSPGLGDTAMYLCATSPQGFSTEAFFGQGTRLTVV.

This clone was observed at least ten times. This chain uses TRBV6-6 with TRBJ2-1; 8 bases line up with TRBD1. From germline, CDR1 is MNHNY and CDR2 SVGAGI (reference sequence). The V gene end was trimmed by 2 bases and the J gene end by 2 bases; junction bases not matched to a gene: 5. CDR3 length equals 16 residues. CDR3 region: CASSYRRTGTYNEQFF. The CDR3 DNA sequence: TGTGCCAGCAGTTACCGACGGACAGGGACCTACAATGAGCAGTTCTTC.

The chain links TRBV7-2 to TRBJ1-6, with D possibly matching TRBD1 (5 bases). The V gene lost 1 base and the J gene lost 8 bases, with 12 bases spanning the gap. This CDR3 is built from 15 residues. Germline V CDR1 and CDR2: SGHTA, FQGNSA. The CDR3 coding sequence is TGTGCCAGCAGCTTAGTGGGGGAGGGTGATTCACCCCTCCACTTT. Its translation is CASSLVGEGDSPLHF.

This chain joins TRBV19 and TRBJ2-6; D unresolved. Germline V CDR1 and CDR2: LNHDA, SQIVND (reference sequence). The CDR3 has 16 amino acids. V shed 5 bases and J shed 0 bases, with 11 bases lying between them. The CDR3 bases are TGTGCCAGTAGTTGGACCCTAGGCTCTGGGGCCAACGTCCTGACTTTC. The encoded protein is CASSWTLGSGANVLTF.

This clone was detected once. The chain links TRBV5-1 to TRBJ2-7, with 7 nucleotides matching TRBD1. Germline V gene lookup returns CDR1 SGHRS and CDR2 YFSETQ. The CDR3 spans 15 residues. The trim removed 0 bases at V and 0 bases at J, leaving 3 bases unmatched. The DNA of the CDR3 is TGCGCCAGCAGCTTGGGTACAGGGGTCTCCTACGAGCAGTACTTC. Amino acid sequence: CASSLGTGVSYEQYF.

This clone was observed a single time. The V call is TRBV6-1, the J call TRBJ1-4; D unresolved. Germline-derived CDR1 and CDR2 are MNHNS and SASEGT. With 3 bases removed from V and 0 bases from J, the gap between germline ends came to 8 bases. The CDR3 contains 15 residues. The CDR3 sequence: CASSEASATNEKLFF. The CDR3, as DNA: TGTGCCAGCAGTGAGGCCTCGGCAACTAATGAAAAACTGTTTTTT.

V gene TRBV5-4 combines with J gene TRBJ2-1; D call uncertain. The CDR3 totals 15 residues. CDR1 SGHNT and CDR2 YYREEE come from the germline V gene (reference sequence). V lost 0 bases and J 0 bases, leaving 7 bases between the germline ends. The CDR3 loop is CASSLVSLSYNEQFF. The CDR3 DNA sequence: TGTGCCAGCAGCTTGGTTAGCCTCTCCTACAATGAGCAGTTCTTC.

The J gene is TRBJ2-7, the V gene TRBV7-8, with D maybe TRBD1 (6 bases). CDR1 is SGHVS, CDR2 FQNEAQ, per germline. The CDR3 is made up of 14 amino acids. V lost 1 base and J lost 7, with 14 bases in between. The CDR3 sequence is CASSLVGPTGEQYF. DNA of the CDR3: TGTGCCAGCAGCTTAGTTGGCCCAACAGGGGAGCAGTACTTC.

V and J are TRBV4-1 and TRBJ2-1, with a possible D match to TRBD2 (6 bases). V shed 0 bases and J shed 9 bases, with 15 bases lying between them. The germline gives CDR1 MGHRA, CDR2 YSYEKL. CDR3 length: 15 residues. CDR3 sequence (DNA): TGCGCCAGCAGCCAAGATCAGGTAGCGGCGGTTGAGCAGTTCTTC. Amino acids: CASSQDQVAAVEQFF.

This chain uses TRBV29-1 with TRBJ1-2; D may be TRBD1 (5 bases). Trimming removed 6 bases at V and 0 bases at J, with 11 bases between. This CDR3 has 13 residues. The germline gives CDR1 SQVTM, CDR2 ANQGSEA. CDR3 loop: CSVGTAANYGYTF. CDR3 DNA: TGCAGCGTAGGGACCGCCGCTAACTATGGCTACACCTTC.

The V call is TRBV7-2, the J call TRBJ1-2; a possible D gene is TRBD1 (6 bases). The V gene lost 5 bases and the J gene lost 0 bases, with 13 bases spanning the gap. The V gene's germline CDR1 is SGHTA and CDR2 FQGNSA. The CDR3 is made up of 15 amino acids. The DNA for the CDR3 is TGTGCCAGCAGCCCCCGCCGGACAGCTAACTATGGCTACACCTTC. As protein: CASSPRRTANYGYTF. The whole variable domain, remainder taken from reference TRBV7-2 and TRBJ1-2, is GAGVSQSPSNKVTEKGKDVELRCDPISGHTALYWYRQSLGQGLEFLIYFQGNSAPDKSGLPSDRFSAERTGGSVSTLTIQRTQQEDSAVYLCASSPRRTANYGYTFGSGTRLTVV.

The V and J genes are TRBV7-2 and TRBJ2-7; D possibly corresponds to TRBD1 (5 bases). CDR1 is SGHTA, CDR2 FQGNSA, per germline. V gave up 4 bases and J gave up 4 bases, with 11 bases separating them. CDR3 length equals 13 residues. The CDR3 loop reads CASSSRQSYEQYF. The CDR3 bases are TGTGCCAGCAGCTCCAGACAGTCTTACGAGCAGTACTTC.

The chain carries TRBV6-4 and TRBJ2-1; D possibly corresponds to TRBD1 (5 bases). Germline CDR1 reads MRHNA; CDR2 reads SNTAGT. V lost 4 bases to trimming and J lost 8 bases, with 15 bases between them. This CDR3 has 14 residues. Here the CDR3 reads CASSGGPGHDEQFF. The CDR3 nucleotides are TGTGCCAGCAGTGGGGGCCCAGGACATGATGAGCAGTTCTTC.

The chain uses TRBV6-1 and TRBJ1-5; a possible D gene is TRBD1 (6 bases). V was pared by 4 bases and J by 3 bases, with 13 bases between. Germline loops: CDR1 MNHNS, CDR2 SASEGT. The CDR3 consists of 15 residues. The CDR3 DNA sequence: TGTGCCAGCAGTGGGACAGCTACAACCAATCAGCCCCAGCATTTT. Translated: CASSGTATTNQPQHF.

The chain carries TRBV27 and TRBJ1-5; D possibly corresponds to TRBD1 (5 bases). The germline V gene has CDR1 MNHEY and CDR2 SMNVEV (reference sequence). Trimming left V 1 base short and J 4 bases short, with 11 bases between. The CDR3 is 15 residues long. CDR3 in amino acids: CASSLWAGRNQPQHF. CDR3 bases: TGTGCCAGCAGTTTATGGGCAGGGAGGAATCAGCCCCAGCATTTT.

The chain recombines TRBV10-3 with TRBJ2-7; D may be TRBD2 (5 bases). The CDR3 length is 15 residues. The V gene lost 1 base and the J gene lost 1 base, with 11 bases spanning the gap. CDR1 is ENHRY and CDR2 is SYGVKD in the germline V gene. Written as DNA, the CDR3 is TGTGCCATCAGTGAGTGGAATACGGGGTCCTACGAGCAGTACTTC. It encodes CAISEWNTGSYEQYF.

This clone was seen only a few times. The V gene is TRBV5-1, the J gene TRBJ2-7; 9 bases fit TRBD1. V was pared by 4 bases and J by 6 bases, with 5 bases of the junction left unmatched. Germline loops: CDR1 SGHRS, CDR2 YFSETQ. The length of the CDR3 is 13 residues. Here the CDR3 reads CASSPGTGPEQYF. CDR3 bases: TGCGCCAGCAGCCCCGGGACAGGGCCCGAGCAGTACTTC.